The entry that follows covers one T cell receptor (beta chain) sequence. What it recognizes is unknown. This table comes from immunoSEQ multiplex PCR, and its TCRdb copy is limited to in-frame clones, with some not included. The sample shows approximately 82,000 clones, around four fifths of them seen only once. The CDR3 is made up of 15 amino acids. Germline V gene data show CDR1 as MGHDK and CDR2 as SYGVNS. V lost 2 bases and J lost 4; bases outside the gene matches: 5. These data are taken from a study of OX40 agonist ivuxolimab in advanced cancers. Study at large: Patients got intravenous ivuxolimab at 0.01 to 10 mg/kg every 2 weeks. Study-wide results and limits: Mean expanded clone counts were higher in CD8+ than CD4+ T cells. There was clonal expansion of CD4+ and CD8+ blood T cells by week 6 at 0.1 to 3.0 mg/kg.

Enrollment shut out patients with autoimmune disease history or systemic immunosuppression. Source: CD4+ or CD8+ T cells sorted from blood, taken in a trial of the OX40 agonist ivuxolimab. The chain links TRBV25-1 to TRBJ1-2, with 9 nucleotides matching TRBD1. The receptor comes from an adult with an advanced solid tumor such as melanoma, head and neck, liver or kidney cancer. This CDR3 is CASSETGGAGYGYTF. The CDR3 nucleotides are TGTGCCAGCAGTGAAACAGGGGGCGCAGGCTATGGCTACACCTTC.